This T cell receptor (beta chain) was recorded in a study of T cell clusters in autoimmune cytopenias. For the study at large: A median age of about 60 years and mean of roughly 56 years characterized healthy donor controls.

One tube held mixed TRB-A and TRB-B primer pools for touch-down PCR. TCRdb reprocessed the multiplex PCR reads, with one entry per CDR3 protein and no DNA. There are around 7,200 distinct CDR3 sequences in the sample, with about 23% held by the top ten. CDR1 and CDR2 from the germline V gene are GTSNPN and SVGIG (reference sequence). CDR3 length equals 14 residues. Each sample's input was approximately 0.25 ug genomic DNA, some 40,000 genome equivalents. The data also belong to a second study, concerning T cell repertoires in aging, cancer and after chemotherapy.

This sequence originates from a human donor in good health. The rearrangement joins TRBV30 to TRBJ1-2. The sequenced sample was peripheral blood. This chain's CDR3 is CAWSIARANYGYTF.